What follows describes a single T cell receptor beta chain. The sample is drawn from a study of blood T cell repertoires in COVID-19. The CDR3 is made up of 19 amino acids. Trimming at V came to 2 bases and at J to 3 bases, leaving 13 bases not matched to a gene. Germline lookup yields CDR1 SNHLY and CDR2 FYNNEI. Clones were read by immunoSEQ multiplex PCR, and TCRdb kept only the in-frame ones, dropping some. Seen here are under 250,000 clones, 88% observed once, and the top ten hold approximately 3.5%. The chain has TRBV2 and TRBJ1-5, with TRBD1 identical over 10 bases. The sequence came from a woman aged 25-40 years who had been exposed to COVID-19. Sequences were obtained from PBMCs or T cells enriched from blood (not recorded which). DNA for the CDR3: TGTGCCAGCAGTGAACGGTTCGGGACAGGGGAAGATGTCAATCAGCCCCAGCATTTT. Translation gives CASSERFGTGEDVNQPQHF.